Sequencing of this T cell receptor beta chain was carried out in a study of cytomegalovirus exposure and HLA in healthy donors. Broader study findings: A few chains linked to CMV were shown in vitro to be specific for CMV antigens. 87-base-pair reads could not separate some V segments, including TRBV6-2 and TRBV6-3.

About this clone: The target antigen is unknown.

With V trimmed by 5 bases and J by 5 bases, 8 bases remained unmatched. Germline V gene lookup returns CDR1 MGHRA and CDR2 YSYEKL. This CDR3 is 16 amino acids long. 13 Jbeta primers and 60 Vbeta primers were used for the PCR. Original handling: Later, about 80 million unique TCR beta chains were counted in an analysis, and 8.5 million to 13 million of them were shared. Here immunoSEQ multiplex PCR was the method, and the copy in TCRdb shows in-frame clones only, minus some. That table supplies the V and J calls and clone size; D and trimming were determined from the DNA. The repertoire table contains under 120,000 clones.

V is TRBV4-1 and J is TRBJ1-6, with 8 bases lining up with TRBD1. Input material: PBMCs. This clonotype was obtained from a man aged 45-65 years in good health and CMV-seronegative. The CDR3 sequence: CASSFRQGLDNSPLHF. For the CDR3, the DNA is TGCGCCAGCAGCTTCCGACAGGGGCTGGATAATTCACCCCTCCACTTT.